What follows are 4 T cell receptor beta chains derived from one specimen sequenced in a study of read filtering for tumor transcriptome and immune sequencing. The library was built from about 400 ng RNA with molecular barcoded adaptors for alpha/delta and beta/gamma chains. TCRdb reprocessed the reads via MiXCR and lists one record per CDR3 protein. This sample carries tens of thousands of distinct CDR3 sequences, roughly 20% of them seen once, and the ten largest clones take over 35%. The material sequenced was a population of CD138-negative cells sorted from bone marrow. These receptors all stem from a donor aged 40 or older with multiple myeloma.

This clonotype was counted ten times or more. The chain carries TRBV28 and TRBJ1-5; possibly TRBD1 for D (5 bases). The CDR3 covers 14 residues. CDR1 and CDR2 (germline): MDHEN, SYDVKM. V was shortened by 3 bases and J by 4 bases, with 10 bases between the two germline ends. This CDR3 reads CASSFGGTNQPQHF. In nucleotides, the CDR3 is TGTGCCAGCAGTTTTGGGGGAACTAATCAGCCCCAGCATTTT. Based on the CDR3 plus reference TRBV28 and TRBJ1-5, the full variable domain is DVKVTQSSRYLVKRTGEKVFLECVQDMDHENMFWYRQDPGLGLRLIYFSYDVKMKEKGDIPEGYSVSREKKERFSLILESASTNQTSMYLCASSFGGTNQPQHFGDGTRLSIL.

This clonotype showed up many times. The chain uses TRBV19 and TRBJ1-1, with D uncertain. Germline V gene lookup returns CDR1 LNHDA and CDR2 SQIVND (reference sequence). The germline V and J ends were trimmed by 9 bases and 11 bases, with 7 bases remaining between them. This CDR3 spans 8 amino acids. In nucleotides, the CDR3 is TGTGCCAGCGACGGGGCTTTCTTT. Its translation: CASDGAFF.

The table lists this clonotype with many counts. The chain combines TRBV6-5 with TRBJ2-5; possibly TRBD2 for D (6 bases). V was pared by 0 bases and J by 3 bases, with 8 bases between. The CDR3 has 14 residues. The germline V gene has CDR1 MNHEY and CDR2 SVGAGI. The CDR3 is CASSYSDYKETQYF. DNA for the CDR3: TGTGCCAGCAGTTACTCGGACTACAAAGAGACCCAGTACTTC.

This clonotype was observed many times. J is TRBJ1-1 and V is TRBV6-2 or TRBV6-3; D is ambiguous. Trimming left V 2 bases short and J 4 bases short, with 23 bases between. The CDR3 totals 18 residues. The germline V gene has CDR1 MNHEY and CDR2 SVGEGT. The CDR3 is CASSYAVELQRWGTEAFF. CDR3 sequence (DNA): TGTGCCAGCAGTTACGCGGTCGAACTTCAACGTTGGGGCACTGAAGCTTTCTTT.